What follows describes a single TCR beta chain. The trim removed 3 bases at V and 2 bases at J, leaving 6 bases unmatched. This CDR3 spans 15 amino acids. Per the germline V gene, CDR1 is MNHEY and CDR2 is SVGAGI. Original processing methods: It was from reference gene primer amplification that nucleated cell counts were estimated. Profiled with immunoSEQ multiplex PCR; TCRdb holds only in-frame clones, not every one. V and J calls and clone size are as listed in that table; D and trimming were resolved from the DNA. The sample comprises about 310,000 clones, about nine tenths of which are singletons, and around 2.1% rests with the top ten. The sample belongs to a study of blood T cell repertoires in COVID-19. In the study overall: The United States, Italy and Spain supplied acute and convalescent COVID-19 samples. In each case, the material was cDNA or gDNA derived from T cells, B-cell-depleted T cells, or PBMCs.

This sequence joins TRBV6-5 and TRBJ2-5, with 7 bases that match TRBD1. This sequence originates from a man aged 18 to 29 with active or convalescent COVID-19. Input material: peripheral blood. For the CDR3, the DNA is TGTGCCAGCAGTTATCATGGGACAGAGCAAGAGACCCAGTACTTC. It specifies CASSYHGTEQETQYF.